This T cell receptor beta chain stems from a study of human T cells and chemical hapten exposure. Study outcomes and limitations: The count of PT1 expanded TCRs correlated positively with patch test score.

CDR1 is MNHEY and CDR2 is SVGEGT in the germline V gene. After removal of 1 base from V and 0 bases from J, the junction contained 23 bases not matched to a gene. This CDR3 comprises 22 residues. In the case of this clonotype: What it recognizes is unknown.

Authors' analysis steps: Samples held a median of approximately 94,000 TCRs, range roughly 20,000–690,600. TCRdb used MiXCR to reprocess the RACE reads, holding one entry per CDR3 protein. TCRdb's processing, not the authors', yielded these V and J calls. The sample holds more than 85,000 distinct CDR3 sequences, under 40% seen once. The time point was: patch test 3, about 24 weeks after DPC sensitization. The treatment: therapeutic diphenylcyclopropenone sensitization with weekly scalp DPC. The receptor was derived from a man in his forties with alopecia areata. Some clones in this sample may be carry-over from other donors' samples. This sample comprised whole blood, obtained in connection with sensitization to the hapten diphenylcyclopropenone (DPC). The V and J genes are TRBV6-2 or TRBV6-3 and TRBJ1-1; TRBD1 aligns across 7 bases. This CDR3 is CASSYFSWRGQGPPVMNTEAFF. CDR3 nucleotide sequence: TGTGCCAGCAGTTACTTTTCGTGGAGGGGGCAGGGCCCGCCTGTTATGAACACTGAAGCTTTCTTT.